The 20 T cell receptor beta chains below all came from one sample that was sequenced in a study of cytotoxic CD8 clonotypes in ibrutinib-treated CLL. The protocol was immunoSEQ multiplex PCR, while the TCRdb copy is restricted to in-frame clones and leaves out a portion. This sample has under 40,000 clones; 49% occur once, and the top ten carry under 20%. This specimen was PBMCs, taken before ibrutinib treatment. These receptors were taken from a human donor with chronic lymphocytic leukemia.

This clone was seen just once. The gene calls are TRBV7-9 and TRBJ2-7, with D perhaps TRBD1 or TRBD2 (5 bases each). Germline-derived CDR1 and CDR2 are SEHNR and FQNEAQ (reference sequence). Trimming took off 8 bases at V and 0 bases at J, with 14 bases between the two ends. The CDR3 is made up of 14 amino acids. This CDR3 reads CASGRRDGSYEQYF. The CDR3 nucleotides are TGTGCCAGCGGACGCCGGGACGGCTCCTACGAGCAGTACTTC.

The J gene is TRBJ1-6, the V gene TRBV9, with 10 positions matching TRBD1. Losses at the gene ends were 4 bases for V and 6 bases for J; bases not matched to a gene: 7. The CDR3 length is 16 residues. The V gene's germline CDR1 is SGDLS and CDR2 YYNGEE. The CDR3: CASSPGTGAANSPLHF. The DNA for the CDR3 is TGTGCCAGCAGCCCCGGGACAGGGGCCGCTAATTCACCCCTCCACTTT.

This clone has a handful of counts. The chain employs TRBV6-5 and TRBJ1-1; a possible D gene is TRBD1 (5 bases). The CDR3 spans 15 residues. Trimming took 0 bases from V and 1 from J, leaving 9 bases between them. CDR1 MNHEY and CDR2 SVGAGI come from the germline V gene. The CDR3 DNA reads as TGTGCCAGCAGTTACTCGTCAGGGTGGAACACTGAAGCTTTCTTT. It specifies CASSYSSGWNTEAFF.

The CDR3 protein is CSAADRDYGYTF. CDR3 sequence (DNA): TGCAGCGCCGCGGACAGGGACTATGGCTACACCTTC. The chain couples TRBV29-1 to TRBJ1-2; TRBD1 matches 8 bases. The CDR3 contains 12 residues. The V and J ends lost 7 bases and 3 bases, in that order; junction bases with no gene match: 4. Per the germline V gene, CDR1 is SQVTM and CDR2 is ANQGSEA.

The sample holds a few counts of this clone. The V call is TRBV18, the J call TRBJ1-6; 8 positions match TRBD1. CDR1 and CDR2 (germline): KGHSH, LQKENI. CDR3 length: 15 amino acids. V gave up 6 bases and J gave up 6 bases; unmatched junction bases: 7. The CDR3 nucleotides read TGTGCCAGCTCGCCCTCAGGACAGGGTAATTCACCCCTCCACTTT. Its protein product is CASSPSGQGNSPLHF.

The chain employs TRBV11-2 and TRBJ1-1; D not resolved. Germline CDR1 and CDR2: SGHAT and FQNNGV. V was pared by 3 bases and J by 5 bases, with 7 bases between. The CDR3 consists of 12 residues. Written as DNA, the CDR3 is TGTGCCAGCAGCTTGGGTTGGACTGAAGCTTTCTTT. It translates to CASSLGWTEAFF.

This clone showed up just once. The V gene is TRBV6-6, the J gene TRBJ2-1, with 7 bases that match TRBD1. The CDR3 is 15 amino acids. Germline loops: CDR1 MNHNY, CDR2 SVGAGI (reference sequence). Trimming cost V 6 bases and J 9 bases; bases outside gene matches: 14. CDR3: CASSSRAGGGGEQFF. The DNA of the CDR3 is TGTGCCAGCAGCTCCCGGGCAGGGGGTGGAGGTGAGCAGTTCTTC.

The chain carries TRBV6-1 and TRBJ1-2, with D uncertain. The CDR3 runs 11 residues. Germline CDR1 MNHNS, CDR2 SASEGT. With 7 bases removed from V and 12 bases from J, the gap between germline ends came to 15 bases. The CDR3 bases are TGTGCCAGCACCCAAGCCAGAACTAACACCTTC. Amino acids: CASTQARTNTF.

There are a few counts of this clone. J is TRBJ2-7 and V is TRBV7-3, with D possibly TRBD2 on 5 matching bases. Germline V gene lookup returns CDR1 SGHTA and CDR2 FQGTGA. The CDR3 is 14 amino acids. Trimming shortened V by 4 bases and J by 0 bases, and 10 bases separated the two germline ends. DNA for the CDR3: TGTGCCAGCAGCTCCTCCGGGAACTCCTACGAGCAGTACTTC. Amino acids: CASSSSGNSYEQYF. Using reference TRBV7-3 and TRBJ2-7 for the parts outside the CDR3, the full variable domain is GAGVSQTPSNKVTEKGKYVELRCDPISGHTALYWYRQSLGQGPEFLIYFQGTGAADDSGLPNDRFFAVRPEGSVSTLKIQRTERGDSAVYLCASSSSGNSYEQYFGPGTRLTVT.

The gene calls are TRBV18 and TRBJ2-3; possibly TRBD2 for D (7 bases). CDR1 KGHSH and CDR2 LQKENI come from the germline V gene. The ends were cut back, 5 bases at V and 0 bases at J, with 12 bases in the middle. The CDR3 consists of 15 residues. The CDR3 sequence is CASSLGGASTDTQYF. Here the CDR3 DNA reads TGTGCCAGCTCATTAGGGGGGGCGAGCACAGATACGCAGTATTTT. The full variable domain, rest sourced from reference TRBV18 and TRBJ2-3, is NAGVMQNPRHLVRRRGQEARLRCSPMKGHSHVYWYRQLPEEGLKFMVYLQKENIIDESGMPKERFSAEFPKEGPSILRIQQVVRGDSAAYFCASSLGGASTDTQYFGPGTRLTVL.

In its sample, this clone was seen a few times. The rearrangement joins TRBV5-1 to TRBJ1-2; D gene unclear. The CDR3 extends over 15 amino acids. The germline gives CDR1 SGHRS, CDR2 YFSETQ. V was shortened by 1 base and J by 2 bases, with 12 bases between the two germline ends. The CDR3 reads CASSLSPGANYGYTF. CDR3 DNA: TGCGCCAGCAGCTTGTCACCGGGCGCCAACTATGGCTACACCTTC.

The chain combines TRBV30 with TRBJ1-3; D unresolved. The CDR3 extends over 15 amino acids. The germline gives CDR1 GTSNPN, CDR2 SVGIG (reference sequence). With 0 bases removed from V and 0 bases from J, the gap between germline ends came to 9 bases. CDR3 in amino acids: CAWSVGLSSGNTIYF. CDR3 bases: TGTGCCTGGAGTGTAGGACTCAGCTCTGGAAACACCATATATTTT.

This clone showed up just a few times. The V call is TRBV5-4, the J call TRBJ2-3; D unresolved. V gave up 0 bases and J gave up 2 bases, with 13 bases separating them. Germline CDR1 reads SGHNT; CDR2 reads YYREEE (reference sequence). This CDR3 has 16 amino acids. The CDR3 region has the DNA TGTGCCAGCAGCTTGGTTTCAACTCTATCCACAGATACGCAGTATTTT. It translates to CASSLVSTLSTDTQYF.

J is TRBJ2-7 and V is TRBV19, with 12 bases aligning to TRBD1. J was trimmed by 5 bases and V by 5 bases; bases with no gene match: 4. The CDR3 has 14 amino acids. Germline V gives CDR1 LNHDA, CDR2 SQIVND (reference sequence). CDR3 residues: CASSPGQGADEQYF. The CDR3 DNA is TGTGCCAGTAGTCCGGGACAGGGGGCTGACGAGCAGTACTTC.

V is TRBV18 and J is TRBJ1-2; 8 bases align to TRBD1. The CDR3 totals 14 residues. Germline V gene data show CDR1 as KGHSH and CDR2 as LQKENI. V lost 3 bases, J lost 2 bases, and 2 bases stayed unmatched. DNA for the CDR3: TGTGCCAGCTCACCCGGGACAGGAAACTATGGCTACACCTTC. Translating gives CASSPGTGNYGYTF.

The table lists this clone with a count of one. The V and J genes are TRBV7-2 and TRBJ2-7, with 9 bases that match TRBD2. The CDR3 covers 15 residues. V lost 1 base, J lost 2 bases, and 3 bases stayed unmatched. Germline V gene sequence: CDR1 SGHTA, CDR2 FQGNSA. This chain's CDR3 is CASSLEGGGAYEQYF. CDR3 sequence (DNA): TGTGCCAGCAGCTTAGAGGGCGGGGGGGCCTACGAGCAGTACTTC.

The chain recombines TRBV5-1 with TRBJ2-1; 7 bases fit TRBD1. Germline lookup yields CDR1 SGHRS and CDR2 YFSETQ. There are 15 residues in the CDR3. J was trimmed by 1 base and V by 4 bases; bases with no gene match: 5. The CDR3 bases are TGCGCCAGCAGCGGGACGACAGGGTCCTACAATGAGCAGTTCTTC. This sequence encodes CASSGTTGSYNEQFF. Complete variable domain (other parts from reference TRBV5-1 and TRBJ2-1): KAGVTQTPRYLIKTRGQQVTLSCSPISGHRSVSWYQQTPGQGLQFLFEYFSETQRNKGNFPGRFSGRQFSNSRSEMNVSTLELGDSALYLCASSGTTGSYNEQFFGPGTRLTVL.

The CDR3, as DNA: TGTGCCAGCAGGAGACAGGGGGGAACCAAAAACATTCAGTACTTC. Protein sequence: CASRRQGGTKNIQYF. The chain employs TRBV6-1 and TRBJ2-4; 9 nucleotides agree with TRBD1. Germline CDR1 is MNHNS and CDR2 is SASEGT. With V trimmed by 6 bases and J by 2 bases, 5 bases remained unmatched. The CDR3 sequence is 15 residues long.

The chain combines TRBV9 with TRBJ2-5, with D uncertain. This CDR3 contains 10 residues. V was cut by 9 bases and J by 3 bases, with 6 bases left in between. From germline, CDR1 is SGDLS and CDR2 YYNGEE. In DNA, the CDR3 is TGTGCCACGGCAAAAGAGACCCAGTACTTC. Its protein product is CATAKETQYF. Based on the CDR3 plus reference TRBV9 and TRBJ2-5, the full variable domain is DSGVTQTPKHLITATGQRVTLRCSPRSGDLSVYWYQQSLDQGLQFLIQYYNGEERAKGNILERFSAQQFPDLHSELNLSSLELGDSALYFCATAKETQYFGPGTRLLVL.

This clone came up a few times. CDR3 sequence reads: CASHRSGTGGNEQYF. CDR3 coding DNA: TGTGCCAGCCACCGCTCGGGGACAGGGGGCAACGAGCAGTACTTC. The chain recombines TRBV6-5 with TRBJ2-7; 12 bases are shared with TRBD1. V gave up 8 bases and J gave up 5 bases; unmatched junction bases: 10. CDR3 length: 15 residues. The V gene's germline CDR1 is MNHEY and CDR2 SVGAGI.